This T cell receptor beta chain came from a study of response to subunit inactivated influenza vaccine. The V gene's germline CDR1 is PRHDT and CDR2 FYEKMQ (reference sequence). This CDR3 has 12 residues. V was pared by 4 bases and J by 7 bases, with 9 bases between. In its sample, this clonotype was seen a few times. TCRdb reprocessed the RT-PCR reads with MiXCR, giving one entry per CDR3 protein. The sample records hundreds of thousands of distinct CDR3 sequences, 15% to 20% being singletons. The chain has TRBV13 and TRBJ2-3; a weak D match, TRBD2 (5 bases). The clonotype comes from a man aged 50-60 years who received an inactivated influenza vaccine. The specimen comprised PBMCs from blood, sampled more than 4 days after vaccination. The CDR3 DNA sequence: TGTGCCAGCAGCTCTCGGGGAAATACGCAGTATTTT. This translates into CASSSRGNTQYF.